This TCR beta chain was sequenced in a study of shared clonotypes between healthy human individuals. The CDR3 contains 15 residues. Trimming at V came to 5 bases and at J to 5 bases, leaving 8 bases not matched to a gene. CDR1 and CDR2 (germline): SGHTA, FQGNSA. Clones were read by immunoSEQ multiplex PCR, and TCRdb kept only the in-frame ones, dropping some. The repertoire holds 1.6 million or so clones, with 98% as singletons. The TCR was taken from a man aged 30-40 years in good health. The genes are TRBV7-2 and TRBJ2-5; 10 positions agree with TRBD1. The specimen was naive CD4+ T cells sorted from blood. The subset: CD45RA+ positively selected. Here the CDR3 DNA reads TGTGCCAGCAGCCCCACCGGGACAGGGGACGAGACCCAGTACTTC. This encodes CASSPTGTGDETQYF.